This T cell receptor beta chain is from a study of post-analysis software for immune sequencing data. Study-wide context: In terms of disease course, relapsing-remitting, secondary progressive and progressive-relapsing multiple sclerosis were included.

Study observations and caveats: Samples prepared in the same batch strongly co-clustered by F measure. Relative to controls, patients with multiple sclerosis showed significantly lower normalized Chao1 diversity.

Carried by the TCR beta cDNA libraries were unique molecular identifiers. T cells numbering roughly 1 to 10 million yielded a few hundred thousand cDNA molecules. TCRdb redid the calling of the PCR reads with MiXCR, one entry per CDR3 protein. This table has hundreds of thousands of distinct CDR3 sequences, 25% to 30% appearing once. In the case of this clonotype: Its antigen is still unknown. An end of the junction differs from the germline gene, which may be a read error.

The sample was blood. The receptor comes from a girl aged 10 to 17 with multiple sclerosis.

CDR3 nucleotide sequence: TGTGTCAGCAGCCGCAGATGGGACCTCCGCCCAGGCGAGCAGTACTTC. Amino acids: CVSSRRWDLRPGEQYF. This chain uses TRBV7-2 with TRBJ2-7; the D call may be TRBD1 or TRBD2 (5 bases each). This CDR3 is built from 16 residues. The germline CDR1 and CDR2 sequences are SGHTA and FQGNSA.